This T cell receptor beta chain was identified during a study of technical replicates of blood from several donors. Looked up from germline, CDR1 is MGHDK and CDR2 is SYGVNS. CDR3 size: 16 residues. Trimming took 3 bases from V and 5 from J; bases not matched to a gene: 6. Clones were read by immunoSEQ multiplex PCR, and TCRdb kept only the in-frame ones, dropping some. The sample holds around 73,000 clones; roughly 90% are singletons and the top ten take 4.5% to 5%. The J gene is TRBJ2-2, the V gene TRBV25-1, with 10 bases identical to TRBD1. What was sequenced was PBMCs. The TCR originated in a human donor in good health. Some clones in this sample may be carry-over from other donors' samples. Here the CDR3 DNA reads TGTGCCAGCAGTGAGTTCGGGACAGGGGCGACCGGGGAGCTGTTTTTT. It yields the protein CASSEFGTGATGELFF.